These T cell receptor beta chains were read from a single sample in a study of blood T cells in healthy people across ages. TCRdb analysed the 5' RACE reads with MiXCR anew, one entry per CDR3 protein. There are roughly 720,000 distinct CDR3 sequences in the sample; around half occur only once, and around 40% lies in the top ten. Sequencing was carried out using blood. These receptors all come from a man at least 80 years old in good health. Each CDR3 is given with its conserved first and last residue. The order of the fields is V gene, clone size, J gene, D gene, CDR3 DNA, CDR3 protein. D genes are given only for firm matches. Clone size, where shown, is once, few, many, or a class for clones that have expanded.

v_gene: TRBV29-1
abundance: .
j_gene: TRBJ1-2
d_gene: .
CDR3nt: TGCAGCGCTCTGAGGGGGATGGGCGGCTATGGCTACACCTTC
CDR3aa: CSALRGMGGYGYTF

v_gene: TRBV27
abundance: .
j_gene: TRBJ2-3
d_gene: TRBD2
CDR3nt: TGTGCCAGCAGTGACGCCGGGACGGATAGCGGGAGGCAAAGCACAGATACGCAGTATTTT
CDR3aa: CASSDAGTDSGRQSTDTQYF

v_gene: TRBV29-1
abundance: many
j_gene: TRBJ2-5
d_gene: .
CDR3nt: TGCAGCGTTGCGGCTACTCAAGAGACCCAGTACTTC
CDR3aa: CSVAATQETQYF

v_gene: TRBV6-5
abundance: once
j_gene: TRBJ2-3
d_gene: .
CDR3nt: TGTGCCAGCAGTTACTTTGGCGGGGGCACAGATACGCAGTATTTT
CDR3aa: CASSYFGGGTDTQYF

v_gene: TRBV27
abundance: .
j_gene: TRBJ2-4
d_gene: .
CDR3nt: TGTGCCAGCAGTTCAACTTCCCGCGGTCTAGCCAAAAACATTCAGTACTTC
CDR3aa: CASSSTSRGLAKNIQYF

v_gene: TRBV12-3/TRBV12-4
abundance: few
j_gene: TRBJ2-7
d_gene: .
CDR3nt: TGTGCCAGCAGAACCCGTGGACGGTCCTACGAGCAGTACTTC
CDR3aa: CASRTRGRSYEQYF

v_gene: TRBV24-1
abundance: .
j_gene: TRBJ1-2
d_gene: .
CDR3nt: TGTGCCACCAGTGAGAGAAGTTATGGCTACACCTTC
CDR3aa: CATSERSYGYTF

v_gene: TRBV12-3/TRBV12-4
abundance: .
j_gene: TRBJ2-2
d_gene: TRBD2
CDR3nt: TGTGCCAGCAGTACCTTAAAGCGGGAGACCGGGGAGCTGTTTTTT
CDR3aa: CASSTLKRETGELFF

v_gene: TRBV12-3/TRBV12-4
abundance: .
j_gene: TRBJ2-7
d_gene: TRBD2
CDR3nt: TGTGCCAGCAGCGCTACTAGCGACGAGCAGTACTTC
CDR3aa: CASSATSDEQYF

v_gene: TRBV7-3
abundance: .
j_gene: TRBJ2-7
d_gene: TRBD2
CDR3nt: TGTGCCAGCAGCCTCGAAGCCCCCAGCGGGAGGAACGAGCAGTACTTC
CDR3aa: CASSLEAPSGRNEQYF

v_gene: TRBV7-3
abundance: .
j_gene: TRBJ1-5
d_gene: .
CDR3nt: TGTGCCAGCAGCTTAAATCGTGGAGGAGGGGCAGGTCAGCCCCAGCATTTT
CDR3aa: CASSLNRGGGAGQPQHF

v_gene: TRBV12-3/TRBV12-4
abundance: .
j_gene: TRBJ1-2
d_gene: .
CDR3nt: TGTGCCTGCAGTTTGAGACAGGCTGGTGGCTACACCTTC
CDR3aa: CACSLRQAGGYTF